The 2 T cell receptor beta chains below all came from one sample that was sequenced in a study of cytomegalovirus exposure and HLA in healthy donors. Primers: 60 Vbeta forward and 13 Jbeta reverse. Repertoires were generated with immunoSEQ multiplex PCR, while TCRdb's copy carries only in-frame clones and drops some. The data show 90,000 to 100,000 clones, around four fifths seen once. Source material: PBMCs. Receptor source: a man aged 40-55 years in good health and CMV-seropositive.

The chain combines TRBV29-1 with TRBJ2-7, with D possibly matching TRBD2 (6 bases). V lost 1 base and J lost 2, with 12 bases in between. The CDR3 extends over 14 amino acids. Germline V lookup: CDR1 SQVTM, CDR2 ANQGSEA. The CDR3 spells CSVEGDGLTYEQYF. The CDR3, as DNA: TGCAGCGTTGAAGGGGACGGACTAACCTACGAGCAGTACTTC.

The CDR3 loop reads CASSETSGQGTDTQYF. In DNA form, the CDR3 reads TGTGCCAGCAGCGAGACTTCGGGACAGGGCACAGATACGCAGTATTTT. The chain joins TRBV9 to TRBJ2-3, with TRBD1 identical over 8 bases. Germline-derived CDR1 and CDR2 are SGDLS and YYNGEE. V gave up 3 bases and J gave up 1 base; unmatched junction bases: 7. The CDR3 totals 16 residues.